The present T cell receptor beta chain was sequenced within a study of glioma-infiltrating T cells. Study summary: Dexamethasone exposure before glioma surgery was limited to six or fewer days.

Study-level points and caveats: Tissue and blood shared very few CDR3 sequences.

Using RNA template, CDR3s of TCR alpha and beta were amplified with iRepertoire arm-PCR. TCRdb passed the multiplex PCR reads through MiXCR, listing each CDR3 protein once. The sample contains about 380,000 distinct CDR3 sequences, approximately 42% of which appear only once. This clonotype was counted many times. Its antigen remains unknown. Germline assignment: CDR1 MNHEY and CDR2 SMNVEV (reference sequence). The length of the CDR3 is 11 residues. Trimming pared 2 bases from V and 6 bases from J, leaving 1 base between. The chain is built from TRBV27 and TRBJ2-2; D ambiguous. Sequenced sample: glioma tissue, nonneoplastic brain tissue, or PBMCs (not recorded which). The origin of this receptor is a human donor with low-grade glioma or glioblastoma, undergoing nonglioma brain surgery, or in good health (not recorded which). In DNA, the CDR3 is TGTGCCAGCAGTTTACCCGGGGAGCTGTTTTTT. Translated: CASSLPGELFF.